The sequence of this T cell receptor (beta chain) was determined in a study of blood T cell repertoires in COVID-19. On the study more broadly: In each case, the material was cDNA or gDNA derived from T cells, B-cell-depleted T cells, or PBMCs.

The CDR3 loop spans 14 amino acids. Unmatched junction bases numbered 7, after V lost 3 bases and J lost 7 bases. Germline V CDR1 and CDR2: MGHRA, YSYEKL. The table came from immunoSEQ multiplex PCR; TCRdb's copy has only in-frame clones and leaves some out. This sample has 250,000 to 300,000 clones, with more than 85% found just once. Sequencing input: peripheral blood. This clonotype was obtained from a man aged 18 to 30 with active or convalescent COVID-19. The chain is built from TRBV4-1 and TRBJ1-2; 8 bases line up with TRBD1. CDR3 coding DNA: TGCGCCAGCAGCCACATCCACAGGGGGGGTGGCTACACCTTC. Translated: CASSHIHRGGGYTF.